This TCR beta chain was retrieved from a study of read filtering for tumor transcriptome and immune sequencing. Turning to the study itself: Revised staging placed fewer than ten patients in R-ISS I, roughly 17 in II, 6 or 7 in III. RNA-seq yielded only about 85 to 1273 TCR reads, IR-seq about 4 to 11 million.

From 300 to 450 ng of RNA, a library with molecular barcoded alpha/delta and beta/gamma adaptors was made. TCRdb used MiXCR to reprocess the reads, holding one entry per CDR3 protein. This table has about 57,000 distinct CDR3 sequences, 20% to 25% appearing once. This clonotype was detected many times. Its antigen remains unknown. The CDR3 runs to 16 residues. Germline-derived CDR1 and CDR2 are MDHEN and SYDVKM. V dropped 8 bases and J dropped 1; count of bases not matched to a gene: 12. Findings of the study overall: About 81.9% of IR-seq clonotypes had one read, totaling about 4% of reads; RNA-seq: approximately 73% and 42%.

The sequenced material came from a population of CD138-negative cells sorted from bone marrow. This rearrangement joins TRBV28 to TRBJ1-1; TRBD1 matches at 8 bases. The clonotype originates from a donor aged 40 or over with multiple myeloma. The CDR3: CASENLSGQANTEAFF. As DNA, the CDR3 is TGTGCCAGCGAGAATCTTTCGGGACAGGCGAACACTGAAGCTTTCTTT.